The 10 T cell receptor beta chains below were found in one sample sequenced in a study of T cells after yellow fever vaccination. MiXCR, run by TCRdb on the 5' RACE reads, gives a single entry per CDR3 protein. In the table there are about 52,000 distinct CDR3 sequences, about 6.6% of which are singletons. Source: CD8+ T cells not binding an NS4B(214-222) dextramer, sorted from PBMCs, taken around 45 days after the first yellow fever vaccination. These receptors were taken from a man younger than 35 who received the YFV17D yellow fever vaccine.

The chain joins TRBV7-8 to TRBJ2-3, with TRBD2 identical over 13 bases. Per the germline V gene, CDR1 is SGHVS and CDR2 is FQNEAQ. The junction had 6 bases not matched to a gene; V was cut back by 1 base and J by 8 bases. There are 16 residues in the CDR3. CDR3 in DNA: TGTGCCAGCAGCTTAGAAACGGGACTAGCGGGGATTACGCAGTATTTT. Amino acid sequence: CASSLETGLAGITQYF.

The chain couples TRBV7-9 to TRBJ2-1; tentative D call: TRBD2 (6 bases). The CDR3 is 10 amino acids. Germline V lookup: CDR1 SEHNR, CDR2 FQNEAQ (reference sequence). Trimming cost V 6 bases and J 9 bases, with 6 bases left between them. The CDR3 loop reads CASRGGEQFF. The CDR3, as DNA: TGTGCCAGCAGGGGGGGTGAGCAGTTCTTC.

This clonotype was found many times. The chain is built from TRBV20-1 and TRBJ1-4, with 7 nucleotides matching TRBD1. This CDR3 spans 13 amino acids. Germline CDR1 DFQATT, CDR2 SNEGSKA (reference sequence). Trimming at V came to 5 bases and at J to 9 bases, leaving 9 bases not matched to a gene. The CDR3: CSAPEGDRKKLFF. DNA for the CDR3: TGCAGTGCTCCCGAGGGGGACAGAAAAAAACTGTTTTTT.

This clonotype was detected many times. The chain recombines TRBV10-3 with TRBJ1-2; 7 positions agree with TRBD1. V shed 9 bases, J shed 4 bases, and the junction held 5 bases outside the gene matches. CDR1 ENHRY and CDR2 SYGVKD come from the germline V gene. The CDR3 is made up of 12 amino acids. CDR3 loop: CAISRDSYGYTF. The CDR3 nucleotides are TGTGCCATAAGCCGGGACAGCTATGGCTACACCTTC.

This clonotype has ten or more counts. This chain uses TRBV12-3 or TRBV12-4 with TRBJ1-2, with 8 positions matching TRBD1. This CDR3 is built from 15 residues. V dropped 4 bases and J dropped 0; count of bases not matched to a gene: 4. The CDR3 region has the DNA TGTGCCAGCAGTTACCGGGACAGGACTAACTATGGCTACACCTTC. Protein: CASSYRDRTNYGYTF.

This clonotype has a handful of counts. The genes are TRBV4-3 and TRBJ2-1; TRBD2 matches at 9 bases. The trim removed 0 bases at V and 7 bases at J, leaving 7 bases unmatched. The CDR3 has 16 amino acids. Looked up from germline, CDR1 is LGHNA and CDR2 is YSLEER. CDR3 in DNA: TGCGCCAGCAGCCAAGATACTGCGGGGGGGCGGAATGAGCAGTTCTTC. Residues: CASSQDTAGGRNEQFF.

J is TRBJ2-5 and V is TRBV5-1; D remains unclear. Germline values: CDR1 SGHRS, CDR2 YFSETQ. This CDR3 has 13 amino acids. The V end lost 6 bases, the J end lost 0 bases, and 9 bases lay between the germline ends. In DNA form, the CDR3 reads TGCGCCAGCACGGACGGACACCAAGAGACCCAGTACTTC. Translation: CASTDGHQETQYF.

Concerning this clonotype itself: Given a much more abundant clone one base away, this may be a read error. CDR3 sequence reads: CASSHAGNTEAFF. The CDR3 DNA follows: TGTGCCAGCAGCCATGCAGGGAACACTGAAGCTTTCTTT. The genes are TRBV14 and TRBJ1-1, with unresolved D. This CDR3 is 13 amino acids long. CDR1 is SGHDN, CDR2 FVKESK, per germline. Between the trimmed V and J ends, which lost 3 bases and 1 base, there was a span of 6 bases. The full variable domain, completed using reference TRBV14 and TRBJ1-1, is EAGVTQFPSHSVIEKGQTVTLRCDPISGHDNLYWYRRVMGKEIKFLLHFVKESKQDESGMPNNRFLAERTGGTYSTLKVQPAELEDSGVYFCASSHAGNTEAFFGQGTRLTVV.

The chain couples TRBV9 to TRBJ2-1; possibly TRBD2 for D (5 bases). Germline V lookup: CDR1 SGDLS, CDR2 YYNGEE. There are 16 residues in the CDR3. The ends were cut back, 4 bases at V and 8 bases at J, with 22 bases in the middle. CDR3 sequence (DNA): TGTGCCAGCAGCCTCAGGACTGACGGCAATACGGATGAGCAGTTCTTC. It yields the protein CASSLRTDGNTDEQFF.

The chain carries TRBV5-6 and TRBJ2-7; 8 bases map to TRBD1. The ends lost 7 bases at V and 3 bases at J; junction bases unmatched: 0. Per the germline V gene, CDR1 is SGHDT and CDR2 is YYEEEE. The CDR3 consists of 11 residues. The CDR3 loop reads CASDRGYEQYF. In nucleotides, the CDR3 is TGTGCCAGCGACAGGGGCTACGAGCAGTACTTC. Full variable domain (remainder filled in from reference TRBV5-6 and TRBJ2-7): DAGVTQSPTHLIKTRGQQVTLRCSPKSGHDTVSWYQQALGQGPQFIFQYYEEEERQRGNFPDRFSGHQFPNYSSELNVNALLLGDSALYLCASDRGYEQYFGPGTRLTVT.